This TCR beta chain stems from a study of post-analysis software for immune sequencing data. A remark on this clonotype: Antigen: not known.

Notes on the study in general: F-measure co-clustering was strong for batch-matched samples.

Carried by the TCR beta cDNA libraries were unique molecular identifiers. MiXCR, run by TCRdb on the PCR reads, gives a single entry per CDR3 protein. The sample shows about half a million distinct CDR3 sequences, approximately 34% of them seen only once. Sequenced material: blood. The receptor's source is a girl aged 2-17 years with multiple sclerosis.

CDR3 loop: CASSLTGKNEAFF. CDR3 bases: TGTGCCAGCAGCTTAACGGGTAAAAATGAAGCTTTCTTT. V and J are TRBV7-9 and TRBJ1-1; no clear D gene. With 2 bases removed from V and 7 bases from J, the gap between germline ends came to 11 bases. CDR3 length equals 13 residues. Germline CDR1 and CDR2: SEHNR and FQNEAQ (reference sequence).